The text below deals with one T cell receptor (beta chain). The data are from a study of shared clonotypes between healthy human individuals. Study context: Researchers assigned three CD4 naive, three CD4 memory, two CD8 naive and one CD8 memory plate to each donor.

TCRdb keeps only in-frame clones here, not all; method: immunoSEQ multiplex PCR. The sample consists of over a million clones, about 84% of them appearing once. The CDR3 covers 15 residues. The germline gives CDR1 MNHNS, CDR2 SASEGT. Between the trimmed V and J ends, which lost 5 bases and 0 bases, there was a span of 12 bases. This TCR came from a young man in good health. Some clones in this sample may be carry-over from other donors' samples. The source material was memory CD4+ T cells from PBMCs. The subset was: CD45RA-negative fraction. This chain links TRBV6-1 with TRBJ2-3; no firm D call. The CDR3 region is CASSTIGQSTDTQYF. CDR3 in DNA: TGTGCCAGCAGTACCATCGGGCAGAGCACAGATACGCAGTATTTT.